The entry below gives a single T cell receptor beta chain sequence along with its context. This record belongs to a study of cytomegalovirus exposure and HLA in healthy donors. Amplification used 60 Vbeta primers and 13 Jbeta primers. Some clones are missing from TCRdb's copy, which holds only in-frame ones; the method was immunoSEQ multiplex PCR. The data show over 150,000 clones, 65% to 70% seen once. The clonotype was recovered from a woman aged 18-30 years in good health and CMV-seropositive. Sequencing used PBMCs.

CDR3 loop: CASSLLVGRRQETQYF. The CDR3 bases are TGTGCCAGCAGCTTATTGGTCGGGAGACGTCAAGAGACCCAGTACTTC. The V and J genes are TRBV7-8 and TRBJ2-5; a weak D match, TRBD2 (6 bases). Trimming removed 2 bases at V and 2 bases at J, with 15 bases between. This CDR3 spans 16 amino acids. CDR1 SGHVS and CDR2 FQNEAQ come from the germline V gene.